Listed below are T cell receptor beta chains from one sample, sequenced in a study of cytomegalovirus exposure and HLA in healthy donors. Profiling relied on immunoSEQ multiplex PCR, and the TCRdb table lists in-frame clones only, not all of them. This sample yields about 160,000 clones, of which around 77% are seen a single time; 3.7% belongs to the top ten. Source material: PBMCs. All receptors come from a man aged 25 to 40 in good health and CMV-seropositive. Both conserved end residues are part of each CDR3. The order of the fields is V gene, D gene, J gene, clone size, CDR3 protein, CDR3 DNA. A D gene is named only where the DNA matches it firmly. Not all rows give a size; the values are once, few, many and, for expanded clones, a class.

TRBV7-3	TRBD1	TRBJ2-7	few	CASSLAPTGGLWEQYF	TGTGCCAGCAGCTTGGCCCCGACAGGGGGCTTGTGGGAGCAGTACTTC
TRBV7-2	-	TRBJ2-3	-	CASSRDSNPASTDTQYF	TGTGCCAGCAGTCGAGACTCAAATCCAGCGAGCACAGATACGCAGTATTTT
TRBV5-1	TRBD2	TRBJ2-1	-	CASSPEPSGAYNEQFF	TGCGCCAGCAGCCCCGAGCCTAGCGGGGCCTACAATGAGCAGTTCTTC
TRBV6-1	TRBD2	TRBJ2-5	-	CASTEVGLAEETQYF	TGTGCCAGCACCGAAGTTGGACTAGCGGAAGAGACCCAGTACTTC
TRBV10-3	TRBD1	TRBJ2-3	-	CAISVGDREGVGTDTQYF	TGTGCCATCAGTGTCGGGGACAGGGAGGGAGTAGGTACAGATACGCAGTATTTT
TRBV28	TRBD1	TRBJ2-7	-	CASSAPGTDLNYEQYF	TGTGCCAGCAGTGCCCCCGGGACAGACTTAAACTACGAGCAGTACTTC
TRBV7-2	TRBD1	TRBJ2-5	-	CASSTEGADETQYF	TGTGCCAGCAGCACCGAGGGGGCGGACGAGACCCAGTACTTC
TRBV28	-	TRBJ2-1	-	CASRARLYPGNEQFF	TGTGCCAGCAGGGCCAGGCTTTATCCTGGCAATGAGCAGTTCTTC
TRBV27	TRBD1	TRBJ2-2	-	CASSSLRDRGFTGELFF	TGTGCCAGCAGTTCCCTCCGTGACAGGGGGTTCACCGGGGAGCTGTTTTTT
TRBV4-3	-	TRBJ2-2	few	CASRRTANTGELFF	TGCGCCAGCAGGCGGACAGCGAACACCGGGGAGCTGTTTTTT
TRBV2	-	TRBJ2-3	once	CASSERRRSTDTQYF	TGTGCCAGCAGTGAAAGGCGGCGAAGCACAGATACGCAGTATTTT
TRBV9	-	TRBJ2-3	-	CASSVTGGRGTDTQYF	TGTGCCAGCAGCGTAACCGGGGGGAGGGGGACAGATACGCAGTATTTT
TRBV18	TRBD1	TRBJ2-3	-	CASSPRGQGAGDTQYF	TGTGCCAGCTCACCCCGGGGTCAGGGGGCCGGAGATACGCAGTATTTT
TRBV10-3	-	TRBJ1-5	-	CAISESGGNQPQHF	TGTGCCATCAGTGAGTCGGGAGGCAATCAGCCCCAGCATTTT
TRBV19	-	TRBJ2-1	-	CASSIAAGSYNEQFF	TGTGCCAGTAGTATAGCGGCAGGCTCCTACAATGAGCAGTTCTTC
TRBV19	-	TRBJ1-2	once	CASETGRGYTF	TGTGCCAGTGAGACAGGAAGGGGCTACACCTTC
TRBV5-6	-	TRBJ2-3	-	CASSLKRSSTDTQYF	TGTGCCAGCAGCTTGAAGAGATCTAGCACAGATACGCAGTATTTT
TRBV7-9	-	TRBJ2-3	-	CASSLGSTSTDTQYF	TGTGCCAGCAGCTTAGGCTCTACTAGCACAGATACGCAGTATTTT
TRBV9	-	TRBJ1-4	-	CASSVSPRGEDEKLFF	TGTGCCAGCAGCGTCTCACCTAGAGGGGAGGATGAAAAACTGTTTTTT
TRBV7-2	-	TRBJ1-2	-	CASSGGDGYTF	TGTGCCAGCTCGGGGGGGGATGGCTACACCTTC
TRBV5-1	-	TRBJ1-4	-	CASSRKEQGLNEKLFF	TGCGCCAGCAGCCGTAAAGAACAGGGTTTAAATGAAAAACTGTTTTTT
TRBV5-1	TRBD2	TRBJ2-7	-	CASSLRGGSYEQYF	TGCGCCAGCAGTCTCCGGGGGGGCTCCTACGAGCAGTACTTC
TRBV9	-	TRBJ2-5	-	CASSVASVMETQYF	TGTGCCAGCAGCGTAGCTTCAGTAATGGAGACCCAGTACTTC
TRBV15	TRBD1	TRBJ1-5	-	CATSRDNRGGNQPQHF	TGTGCCACCAGCAGAGACAACAGGGGAGGCAATCAGCCCCAGCATTTT
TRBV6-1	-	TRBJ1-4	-	CASSRSATNEKLFF	TGTGCCAGCAGCCGTTCAGCAACTAATGAAAAACTGTTTTTT
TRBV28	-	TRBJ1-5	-	CASSLFGQPQHF	TGTGCCAGCAGTTTATTCGGTCAGCCCCAGCATTTT
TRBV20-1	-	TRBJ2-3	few	CSASGGDTQYF	TGCAGTGCTAGCGGGGGAGATACGCAGTATTTT
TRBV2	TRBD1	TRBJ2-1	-	CASRDRGNEQFF	TGTGCCAGCAGGGACAGGGGAAATGAGCAGTTCTTC
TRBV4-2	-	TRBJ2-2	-	CASSQGTGNTGELFF	TGTGCCAGCAGCCAAGGAACAGGGAACACCGGGGAGCTGTTTTTT
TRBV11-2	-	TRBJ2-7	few	CASSQGGGSWEQYF	TGTGCCAGCAGCCAGGGGGGCGGTTCTTGGGAGCAGTACTTC
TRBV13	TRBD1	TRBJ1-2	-	CASSPGGVDYGYTF	TGTGCCAGCAGCCCAGGGGGCGTCGACTATGGCTACACCTTC
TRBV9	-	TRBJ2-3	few	CASSSSSTDTQYF	TGTGCCAGCAGCTCTTCCAGCACAGATACGCAGTATTTT
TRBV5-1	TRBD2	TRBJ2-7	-	CASSWTSGRYEQYF	TGCGCCAGCAGCTGGACTAGCGGACGCTACGAGCAGTACTTC
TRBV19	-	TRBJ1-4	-	CASRRELNEKLFF	TGTGCCAGTAGAAGGGAGCTTAATGAAAAACTGTTTTTT
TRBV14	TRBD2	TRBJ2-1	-	CASSPGTSGRASSYNEQFF	TGTGCCAGCAGCCCCGGGACTAGCGGGCGGGCGAGCTCCTACAATGAGCAGTTCTTC
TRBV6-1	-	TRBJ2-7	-	CASSARHNYEQYF	TGTGCCAGCAGTGCCAGACATAACTACGAGCAGTACTTC
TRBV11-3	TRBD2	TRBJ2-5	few	CASSLEPGGLETQYF	TGTGCCAGCAGCTTAGAACCGGGGGGGCTCGAGACCCAGTACTTC
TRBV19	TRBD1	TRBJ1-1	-	CASSRGREAFF	TGTGCCAGCAGCAGGGGGCGGGAAGCTTTCTTT
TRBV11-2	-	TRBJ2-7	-	CASSLDLYEQYF	TGTGCCAGCAGCCTGGACTTGTACGAGCAGTACTTC